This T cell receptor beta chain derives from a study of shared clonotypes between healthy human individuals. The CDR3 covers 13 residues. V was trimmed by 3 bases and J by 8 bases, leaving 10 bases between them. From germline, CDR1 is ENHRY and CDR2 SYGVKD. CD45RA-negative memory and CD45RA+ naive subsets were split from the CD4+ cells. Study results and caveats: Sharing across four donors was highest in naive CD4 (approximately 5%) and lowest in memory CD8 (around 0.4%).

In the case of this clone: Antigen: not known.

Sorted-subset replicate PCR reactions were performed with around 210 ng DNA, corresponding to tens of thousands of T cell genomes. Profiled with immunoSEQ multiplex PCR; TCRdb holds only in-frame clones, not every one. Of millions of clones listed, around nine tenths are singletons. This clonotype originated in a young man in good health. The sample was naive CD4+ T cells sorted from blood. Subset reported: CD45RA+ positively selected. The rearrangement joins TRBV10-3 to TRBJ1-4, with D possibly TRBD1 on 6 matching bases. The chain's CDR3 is CAISEGTNEKLFF. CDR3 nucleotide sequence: TGTGCCATCAGTGAAGGGACAAACGAAAAACTGTTTTTT.